This T cell receptor (beta chain) emerged from a study of T cells expressing NK-cell markers. General study results and limits: The leading position in the CD3+CD56-NKG2C+ fraction of several donors also went to these clonotypes.

TCRdb re-called the 5' RACE reads and gives one entry per CDR3 protein, without DNA. This repertoire includes about 180,000 distinct CDR3 sequences. The germline gives CDR1 MNHEY, CDR2 SVGEGT. The CDR3 is made up of 13 amino acids. As for this clonotype: The target antigen is unknown.

The source material was blood T cells: a sorted CD56 or NKG2C T cell subset, CD4+ or CD8+ T cells, or bulk PBMC T cells (not recorded which). The receptor was isolated from a woman between 18 and 70 years old in good health. The rearrangement uses TRBV6-2 or TRBV6-3 and TRBJ2-5. CDR3 sequence: CASSWRKEETQYF.